This TCR beta chain was captured by sequencing in a study of shared clonotypes between healthy human individuals. Here immunoSEQ multiplex PCR was the method, and the copy in TCRdb shows in-frame clones only, minus some. The table has 1,400,000 or so clones, 97% to 99% seen once. CDR1 and CDR2 from the germline V gene are WSHSY and SAAADI. This CDR3 spans 14 amino acids. Trimming pared 1 base from V and 14 bases from J, leaving 18 bases between. The chain has TRBV10-2 and TRBJ2-1; D call uncertain. This TCR came from a man aged 25 to 40 in good health. The specimen was naive CD4+ T cells sorted from blood. The sample's subset: CD45RA+ positively selected. The CDR3 protein is CASSEYRDTRGKFF. The CDR3 bases are TGCGCCAGCAGTGAGTATAGAGACACCCGTGGGAAGTTCTTC.